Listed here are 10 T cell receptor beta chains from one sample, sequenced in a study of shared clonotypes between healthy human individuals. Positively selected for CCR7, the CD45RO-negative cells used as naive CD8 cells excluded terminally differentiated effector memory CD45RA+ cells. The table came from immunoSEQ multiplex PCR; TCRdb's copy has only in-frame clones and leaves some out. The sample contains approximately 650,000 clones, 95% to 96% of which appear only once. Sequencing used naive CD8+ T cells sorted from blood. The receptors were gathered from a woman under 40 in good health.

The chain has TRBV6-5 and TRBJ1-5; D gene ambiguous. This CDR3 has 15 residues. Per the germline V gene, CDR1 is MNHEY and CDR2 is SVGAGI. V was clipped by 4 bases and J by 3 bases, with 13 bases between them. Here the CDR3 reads CASSLVGGLNQPQHF. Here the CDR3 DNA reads TGTGCCAGCAGTTTGGTCGGAGGCCTCAATCAGCCCCAGCATTTT.

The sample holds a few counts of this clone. CDR3 bases: TGTGCCTGGAGCGGGACAGGGGCCACTGAAGCTTTCTTT. Its translation: CAWSGTGATEAFF. The genes are TRBV30 and TRBJ1-1; 10 bases align to TRBD1. With V trimmed by 3 bases and J by 4 bases, 2 bases remained unmatched. The length of the CDR3 is 13 residues. The V gene's germline CDR1 is GTSNPN and CDR2 SVGIG (reference sequence).

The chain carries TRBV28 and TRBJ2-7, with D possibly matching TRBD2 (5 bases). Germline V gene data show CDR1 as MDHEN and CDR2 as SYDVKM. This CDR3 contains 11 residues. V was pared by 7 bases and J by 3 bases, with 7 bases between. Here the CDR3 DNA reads TGTGCCAGCATCCGGGGCTACGAGCAGTACTTC. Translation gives CASIRGYEQYF.

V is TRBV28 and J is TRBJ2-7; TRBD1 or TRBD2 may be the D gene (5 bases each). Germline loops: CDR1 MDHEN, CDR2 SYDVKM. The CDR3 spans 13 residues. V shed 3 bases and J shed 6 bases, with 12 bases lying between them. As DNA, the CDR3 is TGTGCCAGCAGTTTCCCCTCGGGACGCGAGCAGTACTTC. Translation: CASSFPSGREQYF. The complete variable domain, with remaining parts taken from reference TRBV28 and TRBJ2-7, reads DVKVTQSSRYLVKRTGEKVFLECVQDMDHENMFWYRQDPGLGLRLIYFSYDVKMKEKGDIPEGYSVSREKKERFSLILESASTNQTSMYLCASSFPSGREQYFGPGTRLTVT.

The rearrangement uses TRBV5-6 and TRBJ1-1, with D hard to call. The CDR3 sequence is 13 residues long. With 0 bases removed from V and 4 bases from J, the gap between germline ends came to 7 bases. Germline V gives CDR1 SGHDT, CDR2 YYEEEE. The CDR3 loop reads CASSLGSLTEAFF. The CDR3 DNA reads TGTGCCAGCAGCTTGGGCAGCCTCACTGAAGCTTTCTTT.

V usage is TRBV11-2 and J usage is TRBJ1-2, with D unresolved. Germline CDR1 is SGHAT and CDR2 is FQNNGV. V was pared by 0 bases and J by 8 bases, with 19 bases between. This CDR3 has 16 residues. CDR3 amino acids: CASSLDGDEAREGYTF. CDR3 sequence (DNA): TGTGCCAGCAGCTTAGATGGAGACGAGGCAAGAGAAGGCTACACCTTC. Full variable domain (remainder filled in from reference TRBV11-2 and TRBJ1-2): EAGVAQSPRYKIIEKRQSVAFWCNPISGHATLYWYQQILGQGPKLLIQFQNNGVVDDSQLPKDRFSAERLKGVDSTLKIQPAKLEDSAVYLCASSLDGDEAREGYTFGSGTRLTVV.

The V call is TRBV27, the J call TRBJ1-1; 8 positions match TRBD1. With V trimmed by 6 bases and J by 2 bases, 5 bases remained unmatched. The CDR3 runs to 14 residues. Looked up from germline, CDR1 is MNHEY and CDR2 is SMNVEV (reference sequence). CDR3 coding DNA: TGTGCCAGCAGGATAGACAGGGGAAACACTGAAGCTTTCTTT. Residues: CASRIDRGNTEAFF.

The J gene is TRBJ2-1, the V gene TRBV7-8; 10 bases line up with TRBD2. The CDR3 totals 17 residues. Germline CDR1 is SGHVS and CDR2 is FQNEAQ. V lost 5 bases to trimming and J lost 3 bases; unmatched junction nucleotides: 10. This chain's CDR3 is CASSVGSGRQIYNEQFF. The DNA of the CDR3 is TGTGCCAGCAGCGTGGGTAGCGGGAGGCAAATCTACAATGAGCAGTTCTTC.

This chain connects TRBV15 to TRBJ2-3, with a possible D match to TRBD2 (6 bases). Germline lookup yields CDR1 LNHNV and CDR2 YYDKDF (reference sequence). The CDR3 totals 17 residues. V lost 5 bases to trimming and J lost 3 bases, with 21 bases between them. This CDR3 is CATSAQSYSGTTDTQYF. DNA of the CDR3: TGTGCCACCAGCGCCCAATCTTATAGCGGAACAACAGATACGCAGTATTTT.

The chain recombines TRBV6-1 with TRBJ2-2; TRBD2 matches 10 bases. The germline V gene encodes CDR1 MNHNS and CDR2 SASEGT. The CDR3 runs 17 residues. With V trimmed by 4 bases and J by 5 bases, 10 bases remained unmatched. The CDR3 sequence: CASSARASGSGTGELFF. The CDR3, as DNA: TGTGCCAGCAGTGCTAGGGCTAGCGGGAGTGGGACCGGGGAGCTGTTTTTT.